This is a list of T cell receptor beta chains from one sample in a study of early T cells in non-severe SARS-CoV-2 infection. Each CDR3 protein is one row after TCRdb ran MiXCR on the 5' RACE reads. The data show approximately 49,000 distinct CDR3 sequences, about an eighth seen once. Sequenced sample: whole blood. These TCRs come from an adult who was a healthcare worker with PCR-confirmed SARS-CoV-2 infection or an uninfected control (not recorded which). The CDR3 runs from the conserved cysteine through the conserved F or W. D genes are given only for firm matches. Clone sizes are given selectively: once, few, many, or a class where the clone is expanded.

clone_size,cdr3_length,d_call,v_call,j_call,cdr3_nt,cdr3_aa
NA,13,NA,TRBV9,TRBJ2-7,TGTGCCAGCAGCGTAGTACAGGGAGCCGAGCAGTACTTC,CASSVVQGAEQYF
many,17,TRBD1,TRBV5-6,TRBJ2-1,TGTGCCAGCAGCTTGGAAGTGGTCAGGGGGTCCTACAATGAGCAGTTCTTC,CASSLEVVRGSYNEQFF
few,16,TRBD1,TRBV11-2,TRBJ1-4,TGTGCCAGCAGCTCCCAGGACAGGCTCATTGGTGAAAAACTGTTTTTT,CASSSQDRLIGEKLFF
NA,15,TRBD1,TRBV29-1,TRBJ2-7,TGCAGCGTTGAAGATCAGGACAGGGGTTCCTACGAGCAGTACTTC,CSVEDQDRGSYEQYF
many,14,NA,TRBV20-1,TRBJ2-5,TGCAGTGTAGTAGCGGCTACGTACCAAGAGACCCAGTACTTC,CSVVAATYQETQYF
NA,13,NA,TRBV3-1,TRBJ2-7,TGTGCCAGCCGGGACCCAATGCGACACGAGCAGTACTTC,CASRDPMRHEQYF
few,14,NA,TRBV7-7,TRBJ2-2,TGTGCTAGCAGCCCAGGACCGAACACCGGGGAGCTGTTTTTT,CASSPGPNTGELFF
many,16,TRBD2,TRBV7-9,TRBJ2-2,TGTGCCAGCAGCGGAACTAGCGGCCCTGGGTCCGGGGAGCTGTTTTTT,CASSGTSGPGSGELFF
NA,13,NA,TRBV27,TRBJ2-7,TGTGCCAGCAGTTTGGGCCGGGACTACGAGCAGTACTTC,CASSLGRDYEQYF
few,12,NA,TRBV4-2,TRBJ2-2,TGTGCCAGCAGCCCGTCATCCGGGGAGCTGTTTTTT,CASSPSSGELFF
many,13,NA,TRBV7-9,TRBJ2-7,TGTGCCAGCAGCTTAAACCAGCCCTACGAGCAGTACTTC,CASSLNQPYEQYF
NA,15,TRBD1,TRBV20-1,TRBJ2-7,TGCAGTGCTAGAACCGGGACAGGAGTCTCCTACGGGCAGTACTTC,CSARTGTGVSYGQYF
NA,14,NA,TRBV11-2,TRBJ2-7,TGTGCCAGCAGCCGGACGGAGGGAATCCGCGAGCAGTACTTC,CASSRTEGIREQYF
many,14,NA,TRBV11-3,TRBJ2-3,TGTGCCAGCAGCCTAGGGACGGGTCCTGATACGCAGTATTTT,CASSLGTGPDTQYF
many,15,TRBD2,TRBV27,TRBJ2-1,TGTGCCAGCAGGGATCCCCGCCCTAGCGGCAATGAGCAGTTCTTC,CASRDPRPSGNEQFF
few,15,TRBD1,TRBV4-3,TRBJ2-1,TGCGCCAGCAGCCAAGTTGGGACAGTATACAATGAGCAGTTCTTC,CASSQVGTVYNEQFF
many,15,NA,TRBV19,TRBJ2-3,TGTGCCAGTAGTATCAGAGCGGGCCCAGGCGATACGCAGTATTTT,CASSIRAGPGDTQYF
many,15,TRBD1,TRBV18,TRBJ2-3,TGTGCCAGCTCACCAGGCCAGGGGGTTGCAGATACGCAGTATTTT,CASSPGQGVADTQYF
many,16,NA,TRBV18,TRBJ1-1,TGTGCCAGCTCACCAGGGCAGGGGAGAAGGAACACTGAAGCTTTCTTT,CASSPGQGRRNTEAFF
many,11,NA,TRBV7-9,TRBJ1-2,TGTGCCAGCAGCTTAGGACATGGCTACACCTTC,CASSLGHGYTF
many,16,NA,TRBV12-3/TRBV12-4,TRBJ1-5,TGTGCCAGCAGTTTACAGAGGGGCGGTGGCAATCAGCCCCAGCATTTT,CASSLQRGGGNQPQHF
many,14,TRBD1,TRBV29-1,TRBJ2-5,TGCAGCGTTGGACAGGGGGCTTTCCAAGAGACCCAGTACTTC,CSVGQGAFQETQYF
many,11,NA,TRBV20-1,TRBJ2-7,TGCAGTGCTACCCGACAGTTCGAGCAGTACTTC,CSATRQFEQYF
few,16,TRBD1,TRBV20-1,TRBJ2-7,TGCAGTGCTAGAGCTCCCCTGAGGACAGGGAACTACGAGCAGTACTTC,CSARAPLRTGNYEQYF
NA,17,TRBD2,TRBV6-2/TRBV6-3,TRBJ2-1,TGTGCCAGCAGTTACTCGTGGACTAGCGGGCTCTACAATGAGCAGTTCTTC,CASSYSWTSGLYNEQFF
many,14,NA,TRBV7-2,TRBJ2-2,TGTGCCAGCAGCAACCCGGCGGGCACCGGGGAGCTGTTTTTT,CASSNPAGTGELFF
many,11,NA,TRBV12-3/TRBV12-4,TRBJ1-1,TGTGCCAGCAGTTTATTAGGGGAAGCTTTCTTT,CASSLLGEAFF
few,13,NA,TRBV11-3,TRBJ2-7,TGTGCCAGCAGCCCGGAAGGTTCCTACGAGCAGTACTTC,CASSPEGSYEQYF
many,12,NA,TRBV5-4,TRBJ2-3,TGTGCCAGCAGCTTGGCGGATGATACGCAGTATTTT,CASSLADDTQYF
NA,13,TRBD1,TRBV24-1,TRBJ1-1,TGTGCCACCAGTGTCGCAGGGGGGACTGAAGCTTTCTTT,CATSVAGGTEAFF
many,17,TRBD1,TRBV5-1,TRBJ1-4,TGCGCCAGCAGCTTGGCCCGGACAGGGGTTCTTACTGAAAAACTGTTTTTT,CASSLARTGVLTEKLFF
many,13,TRBD1,TRBV7-9,TRBJ1-2,TGTGCCAGCACCTCGACAGGGGCGCATGGCTACACCTTC,CASTSTGAHGYTF
few,14,TRBD2,TRBV12-3/TRBV12-4,TRBJ2-7,TGTGCCAGCAGTTTTTCGGGACTACCTTACGAGCAGTACTTC,CASSFSGLPYEQYF
NA,15,NA,TRBV7-2,TRBJ2-3,TGTGCCAGCAACCTAGTGGGGCGGGGCGCAGATACGCAGTATTTT,CASNLVGRGADTQYF
many,14,NA,TRBV20-1,TRBJ2-1,TGCAGTACCCGGGACACCGGACTTACATATGAGCAGTTCTTC,CSTRDTGLTYEQFF
few,14,NA,TRBV13,TRBJ2-7,TGTGCCAGCAGCCCACTGACAGACGCCTACGAGCAGTACTTC,CASSPLTDAYEQYF
many,13,NA,TRBV6-5,TRBJ1-1,TGTGCCAGCAGTAAACAGGGTACCACTGAAGCTTTCTTT,CASSKQGTTEAFF
few,14,NA,TRBV6-5,TRBJ2-3,TGTGCCAGCAGTTATCGACTGGCATCCGATACGCAGTATTTT,CASSYRLASDTQYF
few,13,TRBD1,TRBV6-2/TRBV6-3,TRBJ1-2,TGTGCCAGCAGCGGGACAGGGAACTATGGCTACACCTTC,CASSGTGNYGYTF
many,14,TRBD1,TRBV5-4,TRBJ1-3,TGTGCCAGCAGCTTGACAGGGGATGGAAACACCATATATTTT,CASSLTGDGNTIYF
NA,20,TRBD1,TRBV20-1,TRBJ1-6,TGCAGTGCTAGAGTCCTCAAACAACAGGGGATAAGCTCCTATAATTCACCCCTCCATTTT,CSARVLKQQGISSYNSPLHF
many,14,TRBD2,TRBV27,TRBJ2-2,TGTGCCAGCGGGGCGGGGGTGAACACCGGGGAGCTGTTTTTT,CASGAGVNTGELFF
many,13,NA,TRBV20-1,TRBJ1-1,TGCAGTGCTAGATCGGGGGGGCGTTCTGAAGCTTTCTTT,CSARSGGRSEAFF
many,14,NA,TRBV3-1,TRBJ2-7,TGTGCCAGCAGCCAAGGCACAGGGACCTACGAGCAGTACTTC,CASSQGTGTYEQYF
NA,13,NA,TRBV11-2,TRBJ2-3,TGTGCCAGCAGTAGGGTGTACGCAGATACGCAGTATTTT,CASSRVYADTQYF
few,14,TRBD1,TRBV29-1,TRBJ1-4,TGCAGCGTCCCGACCACAGGGGAAGGGGGAAAACTGTTTTTT,CSVPTTGEGGKLFF
NA,13,NA,TRBV29-1,TRBJ2-1,TGCAGCGTTGAATGGCTGAACTACAATGAGCAGTTCTTC,CSVEWLNYNEQFF
few,16,NA,TRBV28,TRBJ2-3,TGTGCCAGCAGTGTCAGTACGGACCACCTCGGAGATACGCAGTATTTT,CASSVSTDHLGDTQYF
NA,14,NA,TRBV29-1,TRBJ2-1,TGCAGCGTTGAAAAGGCAGGTCACTACAATGAGCAGTTCTTC,CSVEKAGHYNEQFF
NA,15,NA,TRBV29-1,TRBJ1-2,TGCAGCGTTGAAGCCGTGGGACTTACTAACTATGGCTACACCTTC,CSVEAVGLTNYGYTF
many,17,TRBD2,TRBV29-1,TRBJ2-3,TGCAGCGCCGTGGGCCTAGCGGGGATTTCAGGCACAGATACGCAGTATTTT,CSAVGLAGISGTDTQYF
few,14,NA,TRBV27,TRBJ2-7,TGTGCCAGCAGTTTATCCACACCCCCCACCGAGCAGTACTTC,CASSLSTPPTEQYF
NA,12,NA,TRBV7-9,TRBJ2-1,TGTGCCAGCAGCCCCACGAGCTGGGAGCAGTTCTTC,CASSPTSWEQFF